The next 32 T cell receptor beta chains were all read from a single sample in a study of T cells after yellow fever vaccination. TCRdb itself ran the 5' RACE reads through MiXCR, one entry per CDR3 protein. The sample includes 300,000 or so distinct CDR3 sequences, under 5% seen only once; the top ten take 24%. Sequenced here: PBMCs, sampled 5 days after the yellow fever booster vaccination. The receptors here all came from a man aged 18-30 years who received the YFV17D yellow fever vaccine.

This clonotype was picked up many times. The chain is built from TRBV5-6 and TRBJ1-6; no reliable D call. Germline CDR1 and CDR2: SGHDT and YYEEEE. The CDR3 has 15 amino acids. Trimming took off 0 bases at V and 3 bases at J, with 7 bases between the two ends. Here the CDR3 DNA reads TGTGCCAGCAGCTTGGACGGGTTCTATAATTCACCCCTCCACTTT. Residues: CASSLDGFYNSPLHF.

This clonotype occurred many times. This rearrangement joins TRBV28 to TRBJ2-7, with 11 nucleotides matching TRBD1. The CDR3 has 14 residues. The V gene end was trimmed by 6 bases and the J gene end by 2 bases; junction bases not matched to a gene: 3. Looked up from germline, CDR1 is MDHEN and CDR2 is SYDVKM. CDR3 coding DNA: TGTGCCAGCAGCCCGGGACAGGGGGCCTACGAGCAGTACGTC. Translated: CASSPGQGAYEQYV.

Only a few counts were recorded for this clonotype. The rearrangement uses TRBV24-1 and TRBJ2-3, with D uncertain. The V end was cut by 9 bases, the J end by 4 bases, with 16 bases between. Germline V gene lookup returns CDR1 KGHDR and CDR2 SFDVKD. The CDR3 spans 14 residues. CDR3 region: CATAPRIGPDTQYF. The CDR3 region has the DNA TGTGCCACCGCTCCTCGGATCGGCCCAGATACGCAGTATTTT.

V is TRBV28 and J is TRBJ2-7, with a tentative D call TRBD2 (6 bases). Germline lookup yields CDR1 MDHEN and CDR2 SYDVKM. The ends were cut back, 5 bases at V and 6 bases at J, with 29 bases in the middle. This CDR3 contains 18 residues. CDR3 sequence (DNA): TGTGCCAGCAGTCCCTTAACTCGAGCGGGCAGTGTTTTCGTCGAGCAGTACTTC. The encoded protein is CASSPLTRAGSVFVEQYF.

This clonotype has just one count. The chain joins TRBV18 to TRBJ2-1; a possible D gene is TRBD2 (5 bases). Germline V lookup: CDR1 KGHSH, CDR2 LQKENI. The V and J ends lost 1 base and 16 bases respectively, with 20 bases between them. CDR3 length: 14 residues. The CDR3 is CASSPRTAGYRCFF. CDR3 DNA: TGTGCCAGCTCACCACGGACGGCGGGCTACCGTTGCTTCTTC. The entire variable domain, with the rest obtained from reference TRBV18 and TRBJ2-1, is as follows: NAGVMQNPRHLVRRRGQEARLRCSPMKGHSHVYWYRQLPEEGLKFMVYLQKENIIDESGMPKERFSAEFPKEGPSILRIQQVVRGDSAAYFCASSPRTAGYRCFFGPGTRLTVL.

This rearrangement joins TRBV5-1 to TRBJ1-4, with D perhaps TRBD1 (5 bases). CDR1 is SGHRS and CDR2 is YFSETQ in the germline V gene. Trimming cost V 0 bases and J 4 bases, with 16 bases left between them. This CDR3 has 17 amino acids. CDR3 protein: CASSLGLRAGHNEKLFF. As DNA, the CDR3 is TGCGCCAGCAGCTTGGGATTAAGGGCAGGACATAATGAAAAACTGTTTTTT.

V gene TRBV7-2 combines with J gene TRBJ1-5; D uncertain. The CDR3 consists of 13 residues. With 2 bases removed from V and 7 bases from J, the gap between germline ends came to 9 bases. The germline gives CDR1 SGHTA, CDR2 FQGNSA. For the CDR3, the DNA is TGTGCCAGCAGCTTATATATATTCCAGCCCCAGCATTTT. Translation gives CASSLYIFQPQHF.

This clonotype was recorded many times. The J gene is TRBJ2-3, the V gene TRBV20-1, with D hard to call. The V gene lost 4 bases and the J gene lost 0 bases, with 17 bases spanning the gap. CDR1 and CDR2 (germline): DFQATT, SNEGSKA (reference sequence). CDR3 length equals 16 residues. CDR3 in DNA: TGCAGTGCTAACCCCTCTCTGCGCCGAAGCACAGATACGCAGTATTTT. Protein sequence: CSANPSLRRSTDTQYF.

This clonotype was detected ten times or more. The V gene is TRBV7-2, the J gene TRBJ2-1; possibly TRBD1 for D (6 bases). The V end lost 3 bases, the J end lost 3 bases, and 9 bases lay between the germline ends. Germline assignment: CDR1 SGHTA and CDR2 FQGNSA. This CDR3 contains 14 residues. Here the CDR3 DNA reads TGTGCCAGCAGCTTCAGGGGCGACTACAATGAGCAGTTCTTC. Its translation is CASSFRGDYNEQFF.

This clonotype was counted a few times. This chain uses TRBV5-4 with TRBJ1-6, with unresolved D. The germline V gene encodes CDR1 SGHNT and CDR2 YYREEE (reference sequence). V was shortened by 4 bases and J by 14 bases, with 16 bases between the two germline ends. This CDR3 has 13 amino acids. The CDR3 DNA sequence: TGTGCCAGCAGCCGGCCCGAGGACGGCACCCTCCACTTT. Residues: CASSRPEDGTLHF.

V usage is TRBV5-1 and J usage is TRBJ2-7; 7 nucleotides agree with TRBD1. The germline gives CDR1 SGHRS, CDR2 YFSETQ. The CDR3 covers 14 residues. With V trimmed by 3 bases and J by 2 bases, 5 bases remained unmatched. The CDR3 DNA follows: TGCGCCAGCAGCTCTCAGGGGGATACCTACGAGCAGTACTTC. It is translated as CASSSQGDTYEQYF.

This clonotype showed up many times. An end of the junction does not agree with germline; a read error may underlie this. The chain is built from TRBV18 and TRBJ1-5, with TRBD1 matching over 8 bases. The CDR3 runs to 17 residues. Germline V lookup: CDR1 KGHSH, CDR2 LQKENI. Here the CDR3 DNA reads TGTGCCAGCTCACCTACCGCTCAGGGGGCATCCTATCAACCCCAGCATTTT. The encoded protein is CASSPTAQGASYQPQHF.

This clonotype was counted a few times. The chain couples TRBV6-2 or TRBV6-3 to TRBJ1-2; TRBD1 matches at 7 bases. Per germline, CDR1 MNHEY and CDR2 SVGEGT. This CDR3 is built from 13 residues. The V gene end was trimmed by 8 bases and the J gene end by 2 bases; junction bases not matched to a gene: 5. The CDR3 here is CASWTGYNYGYTF. The DNA for the CDR3 is TGTGCCAGCTGGACAGGCTACAACTATGGCTACACCTTC.

This clonotype was seen only a few times. The gene calls are TRBV6-5 and TRBJ2-7, with 8 bases identical to TRBD2. The CDR3 runs 15 residues. The V segment lost 6 bases and the J segment 6 bases; nucleotides outside the gene matches: 13. Per germline, CDR1 MNHEY and CDR2 SVGAGI. The CDR3 nucleotides are TGTGCCAGCAGCCCGGTGGACGGGGGGGTGGGCGAGCAGTACTTC. This translates into CASSPVDGGVGEQYF.

This clonotype was counted ten times or more. The V call is TRBV12-3 or TRBV12-4, the J call TRBJ2-1, with a possible D match to TRBD1 (5 bases). CDR3 size: 14 residues. V shed 1 base and J shed 9 bases, with 13 bases lying between them. Here the CDR3 reads CASSLVSRASEQFF. CDR3 in DNA: TGTGCCAGCAGTTTAGTTTCCAGGGCTAGTGAGCAGTTCTTC.

This clonotype has more than one count but fewer than ten. This chain uses TRBV14 with TRBJ2-7, with D maybe TRBD1 (6 bases). This CDR3 contains 16 residues. CDR1 and CDR2 (germline): SGHDN, FVKESK. V was cut by 4 bases and J by 1 base, with 17 bases left in between. CDR3 amino acids: CASSLGGKRRSYEQYF. The CDR3 DNA reads TGTGCCAGCAGCCTAGGGGGTAAGCGGCGATCCTACGAGCAGTACTTC.

In this sample, this clonotype turned up a few times. The chain employs TRBV4-1 and TRBJ2-5, with 8 nucleotides matching TRBD2. CDR1 and CDR2 from the germline V gene are MGHRA and YSYEKL. Trimming took 0 bases from V and 5 from J; bases not matched to a gene: 8. The CDR3 runs 16 residues. CDR3 loop: CASSQDHRGGGETQYF. The CDR3, as DNA: TGCGCCAGCAGCCAAGATCATCGGGGGGGCGGGGAGACCCAGTACTTC.

The chain combines TRBV15 with TRBJ2-3, with 7 bases aligning to TRBD2. The V and J ends lost 0 bases and 6 bases, in that order; junction bases with no gene match: 6. Germline V gene data show CDR1 as LNHNV and CDR2 as YYDKDF (reference sequence). The CDR3 consists of 15 residues. CDR3 DNA sequence: TGTGCCACCAGCAGAGAGGGAGGGGCAGGCGATACGCAGTATTTT. Translating gives CATSREGGAGDTQYF.

Many counts were recorded for this clonotype. The genes are TRBV19 and TRBJ1-1; possibly TRBD1 for D (5 bases). Trimming shortened V by 7 bases and J by 4 bases, and 10 bases separated the two germline ends. Germline CDR1 and CDR2: LNHDA and SQIVND (reference sequence). This CDR3 has 12 amino acids. The CDR3 is CASIQGATEAFF. CDR3 in DNA: TGTGCCAGTATCCAAGGGGCCACTGAAGCTTTCTTT.

The sample holds many counts of this clonotype. The gene calls are TRBV5-1 and TRBJ1-1; unclear D gene. V dropped 0 bases and J dropped 1 base, with 4 bases sitting between them. Germline lookup yields CDR1 SGHRS and CDR2 YFSETQ. CDR3 length equals 13 residues. CDR3 residues: CASSLAPNTEAFF. CDR3 coding DNA: TGCGCCAGCAGCTTGGCGCCGAACACTGAAGCTTTCTTT.

This clonotype was found a few times. CDR3 protein: CASSLTSSTGELFF. CDR3 in DNA: TGTGCCAGCAGTCTCACTAGCTCCACCGGGGAGCTGTTTTTT. The chain employs TRBV27 and TRBJ2-2, with D possibly being TRBD2 (6 bases). Trimming stripped 5 bases from V and 4 bases from J, with 11 bases between. The germline V gene encodes CDR1 MNHEY and CDR2 SMNVEV (reference sequence). CDR3 length equals 14 residues.

In its sample, this clonotype was seen a few times. The chain combines TRBV6-2 or TRBV6-3 with TRBJ2-3; possibly TRBD2 for D (6 bases). V lost 5 bases, J lost 2 bases, and 20 bases lay in between. The CDR3 spans 17 residues. The germline V gene encodes CDR1 MNHEY and CDR2 SVGEGT. CDR3 protein: CASSTPDYRSPTDTQYF. CDR3 DNA: TGTGCCAGCAGTACACCGGACTACCGATCCCCCACAGATACGCAGTATTTT.

This clonotype was detected a few times. The gene calls are TRBV15 and TRBJ1-2, with 7 bases aligning to TRBD1. From germline, CDR1 is LNHNV and CDR2 YYDKDF (reference sequence). Trimming took 2 bases from V and 6 from J; bases not matched to a gene: 3. There are 13 residues in the CDR3. The CDR3 bases are TGTGCCACCAGCAGACAACAGGGGAATGGCTACACCTTC. It is translated as CATSRQQGNGYTF. Complete variable domain (other parts from reference TRBV15 and TRBJ1-2): DAMVIQNPRYQVTQFGKPVTLSCSQTLNHNVMYWYQQKSSQAPKLLFHYYDKDFNNEADTPDNFQSRRPNTSFCFLDIRSPGLGDTAMYLCATSRQQGNGYTFGSGTRLTVV.

The V and J genes are TRBV5-1 and TRBJ1-1; maybe TRBD1 (6 bases). Germline V gene sequence: CDR1 SGHRS, CDR2 YFSETQ. This CDR3 comprises 16 residues. The germline V and J ends were trimmed by 4 bases and 5 bases, with 21 bases remaining between them. In DNA, the CDR3 is TGCGCCAGCAGCGCCCTACCACAGGGCCAGGAAACTGAAGCTTTCTTT. Translating gives CASSALPQGQETEAFF.

The chain joins TRBV2 to TRBJ2-1; D remains ambiguous. From germline, CDR1 is SNHLY and CDR2 FYNNEI. This CDR3 spans 13 amino acids. V lost 8 bases and J 7 bases, leaving 15 bases between the germline ends. CDR3 residues: CASHRASENEQFF. The CDR3 bases are TGTGCCAGCCATAGGGCCTCGGAAAATGAGCAGTTCTTC.

This clonotype occurred a few times. The rearrangement joins TRBV24-1 to TRBJ1-1; D is unresolved. The CDR3 has 11 amino acids. V lost 3 bases and J 5 bases, leaving 3 bases between the germline ends. Germline CDR1 and CDR2: KGHDR and SFDVKD. Here the CDR3 reads CATSDGTEAFF. The CDR3 bases are TGTGCCACCAGTGATGGTACTGAAGCTTTCTTT.

This clonotype was counted between two and nine times. The chain employs TRBV12-3 or TRBV12-4 and TRBJ1-1; a possible D gene is TRBD1 (5 bases). This CDR3 spans 12 amino acids. V was pared by 6 bases and J by 5 bases, with 10 bases between. DNA for the CDR3: TGTGCCAGCAGGCGAGGGGAAACTGAAGCTTTCTTT. Residues: CASRRGETEAFF.

The CDR3, as DNA: TGTGCCATCAGTGACTTACAGGGGGCTGTCGGCTACACCTTC. Its protein is CAISDLQGAVGYTF. This sequence joins TRBV10-3 and TRBJ1-2, with 9 positions matching TRBD1. The J segment lost 8 bases and the V segment lost 3 bases, leaving 7 bases of the junction unmatched. CDR1 ENHRY and CDR2 SYGVKD come from the germline V gene. The CDR3 spans 14 residues.

This clonotype was counted between two and nine times. The chain joins TRBV6-5 to TRBJ2-5; 9 positions agree with TRBD1. CDR3 size: 16 residues. With 6 bases clipped from V and 1 base from J, the junction kept 9 bases outside the gene matches. Germline-derived CDR1 and CDR2 are MNHEY and SVGAGI. Here the CDR3 reads CASSSDRGVSQETQYF. The CDR3 coding sequence is TGTGCCAGCAGCTCCGACAGGGGGGTTTCCCAAGAGACCCAGTACTTC.

This CDR3 is CASSLYPGAHSGNTIYF. In DNA form, the CDR3 reads TGTGCCAGCAGCTTGTATCCAGGGGCCCACTCTGGAAACACCATATATTTT. The V call is TRBV5-8, the J call TRBJ1-3, with D possibly TRBD1 on 6 matching bases. The CDR3 is made up of 17 amino acids. The germline V gene encodes CDR1 SGHTS and CDR2 YDEGEE. V gave up 1 base and J gave up 0 bases, with 14 bases separating them.

The chain couples TRBV10-2 to TRBJ2-7; 8 positions match TRBD2. Germline-derived CDR1 and CDR2 are WSHSY and SAAADI. With V trimmed by 5 bases and J by 2 bases, 2 bases remained unmatched. This CDR3 comprises 13 residues. The CDR3 here is CASSTGGPYEQYF. The DNA of the CDR3 is TGCGCCAGCAGTACGGGGGGGCCCTACGAGCAGTACTTC.

The rearrangement joins TRBV7-9 to TRBJ1-2; D remains unclear. The germline V gene encodes CDR1 SEHNR and CDR2 FQNEAQ (reference sequence). There are 13 residues in the CDR3. Trimming left V 2 bases short and J 3 bases short, with 7 bases between. The chain's CDR3 is CASSLPSDYGYTF. CDR3 nucleotide sequence: TGTGCCAGCAGCTTACCGAGTGACTATGGCTACACCTTC. Looking up the rest from reference TRBV7-9 and TRBJ1-2 gives the full variable domain: DTGVSQNPRHKITKRGQNVTFRCDPISEHNRLYWYRQTLGQGPEFLTYFQNEAQLEKSRLLSDRFSAERPKGSFSTLEIQRTEQGDSAMYLCASSLPSDYGYTFGSGTRLTVV.